This is a list of T cell receptor beta chains from one sample in a study of beta chain features in type 1 diabetes. Measured with immunoSEQ multiplex PCR; TCRdb has only the in-frame clones, and not every one. The sample includes 150,000 to 180,000 clones, over 8.5% of them seen just once. Sequenced input: central memory CD4+ T cells from blood. These receptors came from a man younger than 30 in good health. The CDR3 runs from the conserved cysteine through the conserved F or W. A D gene is named only where the DNA matches it firmly. Clone size appears in some rows only: once, few, many, or a class for an expanded clone.

V gene	J gene	D gene	clone size	CDR3 protein	CDR3 DNA
TRBV28	TRBJ2-1	TRBD2	few	CASIRGLVGYNEQFF	TGTGCCAGCATCCGCGGACTAGTCGGTTACAATGAGCAGTTCTTC
TRBV7-3	TRBJ1-1	.	few	CASSQSNKDTEAFF	TGTGCCAGCAGTCAATCTAACAAGGACACTGAAGCTTTCTTT
TRBV28	TRBJ2-1	.	.	CASIGAPYNEQFF	TGTGCCAGCATCGGAGCTCCCTACAATGAGCAGTTCTTC
TRBV4-2	TRBJ2-6	.	.	CASSATGSGANVLTF	TGTGCCAGCAGCGCCACTGGCTCTGGGGCCAACGTCCTGACTTTC
TRBV19	TRBJ1-1	.	few	CASGRETVGEAFF	TGTGCCAGTGGGAGGGAAACGGTCGGTGAAGCTTTCTTT
TRBV15	TRBJ1-5	TRBD1	.	CATSSTGQGAYSNQPQHF	TGTGCCACCAGCAGCACGGGACAGGGGGCTTATAGCAATCAGCCCCAGCATTTT
TRBV9	TRBJ2-5	TRBD2	few	CASSVGSAGRGQETQYF	TGTGCCAGCAGCGTAGGTTCAGCGGGGAGGGGCCAAGAGACCCAGTACTTC
TRBV30	TRBJ2-4	TRBD2	once	CAWSVASGGAGKNIQYF	TGTGCCTGGAGTGTCGCTAGCGGGGGGGCCGGCAAAAACATTCAGTACTTC
TRBV7-8	TRBJ2-3	.	few	CASSLTRKDTQYF	TGTGCCAGCAGCTTAACTAGGAAGGATACGCAGTATTTT
TRBV4-2	TRBJ2-7	TRBD2	.	CASSQEDQRGYPTKQYF	TGTGCCAGCAGCCAAGAAGACCAGCGGGGTTATCCTACGAAGCAGTACTTC
TRBV7-3	TRBJ2-1	TRBD1	few	CASSFQGAKANEQFF	TGTGCCAGCAGCTTCCAGGGGGCGAAGGCGAATGAGCAGTTCTTC
TRBV6-5	TRBJ2-5	.	few	CASSYSLRAQETQYF	TGTGCCAGCAGTTACTCGTTGAGAGCACAAGAGACCCAGTACTTC
TRBV13	TRBJ2-7	.	.	CASSRQGGYEQYF	TGTGCCAGCAGCCGACAGGGAGGCTACGAGCAGTACTTC
TRBV7-2	TRBJ2-1	.	once	CASSPQLRRQYNEQFF	TGTGCCAGCAGCCCACAATTGAGGAGACAATACAATGAGCAGTTCTTC
TRBV5-1	TRBJ2-5	TRBD2	few	CASSLILAGGQGETQYF	TGCGCCAGCAGCTTGATACTAGCGGGAGGGCAGGGAGAGACCCAGTACTTC
TRBV7-2	TRBJ2-1	.	.	CASSLATASYNEQFF	TGTGCCAGCAGCTTAGCAACTGCCTCCTACAATGAGCAGTTCTTC
TRBV6-1	TRBJ2-3	.	.	CASSRQDRTDTQYF	TGTGCCAGCTCCAGACAGGACCGCACAGATACGCAGTATTTT
TRBV5-4	TRBJ2-1	TRBD2	.	CASSLGGSGAYNEQFF	TGTGCCAGCAGCTTAGGCGGGAGCGGAGCCTACAATGAGCAGTTCTTC
TRBV4-3	TRBJ2-1	TRBD2	.	CASSQVGSGRMYNEQFF	TGCGCCAGCAGCCAAGTAGGTAGCGGGAGGATGTACAATGAGCAGTTCTTC
TRBV7-2	TRBJ2-1	.	few	CASIRGTSYNEQFF	TGTGCCAGCATCCGGGGGACATCCTACAATGAGCAGTTCTTC
TRBV4-2	TRBJ2-3	.	.	CASSQDPGASTQYF	TGTGCCAGCAGCCAGGATCCGGGGGCCAGTACGCAGTATTTT
TRBV7-2	TRBJ1-2	.	.	CASSQKGGGVTGYTF	TGTGCCAGCAGCCAAAAAGGCGGTGGGGTCACTGGCTACACCTTC
TRBV29-1	TRBJ1-1	.	few	CSVEVAALLNTEAFF	TGCAGCGTTGAAGTGGCAGCTCTCTTGAACACTGAAGCTTTCTTT
TRBV11-2	TRBJ1-4	.	.	CASSLDRGLFF	TGTGCCAGCAGCTTGGACCGGGGACTGTTTTTT
TRBV6-1	TRBJ1-4	.	.	CASSEAPGGQSNEKLFF	TGTGCCAGCAGTGAAGCACCCGGTGGGCAGTCTAATGAAAAACTGTTTTTT
TRBV7-9	TRBJ2-2	.	.	CASSSFGELFF	TGTGCCAGCAGCTCGTTCGGGGAGCTGTTTTTT
TRBV4-3	TRBJ1-6	.	many	CASSLRADNSPLHF	TGCGCCAGCAGCCTCCGGGCAGATAATTCACCCCTCCACTTT
TRBV7-2	TRBJ2-5	.	few	CASREGGETQYF	TGTGCCAGCAGAGAGGGAGGAGAGACCCAGTACTTC
TRBV7-9	TRBJ2-3	.	.	CASSPGSTDTQYF	TGTGCCAGCAGCCCGGGGAGCACAGATACGCAGTATTTT
TRBV29-1	TRBJ2-7	.	few	CSGSSVGTYEQYF	TGCAGCGGTTCCTCGGTGGGGACCTACGAGCAGTACTTC
TRBV10-3	TRBJ2-1	.	.	CAISGTGPTYNEQFF	TGTGCCATCAGTGGCACGGGCCCCACCTACAATGAGCAGTTCTTC
TRBV27	TRBJ1-1	.	.	CASSLSVPGRKNTEAFF	TGTGCCAGCAGTTTATCGGTCCCCGGGCGGAAGAACACTGAAGCTTTCTTT
TRBV29-1	TRBJ2-6	.	few	CSVRGAGSSGANVLTF	TGCAGCGTGCGGGGAGCGGGTAGCTCTGGGGCCAACGTCCTGACTTTC